The T cell receptor beta chain under discussion was sequenced for a study of CD8 T cells in ankylosing spondylitis. Looked up from germline, CDR1 is DFQATT and CDR2 is SNEGSKA (reference sequence). V gave up 7 bases and J gave up 5 bases, with 21 bases separating them. The CDR3 totals 15 residues. This clonotype was seen ten or more times. Its antigen is still unknown. As the method for making TCR beta libraries, quantitative 5'-RACE with molecular barcodes was used. One entry per CDR3 protein results from TCRdb running MiXCR on the 5' RACE reads. The sample includes roughly 490,000 distinct CDR3 sequences, over 4% of them seen just once. Whole-study findings and limits: In ankylosing spondylitis blood, a motif of about 8 highly homologous TCR beta variants appeared characteristic. A number of the motif variants had already been described in reactive arthritis synovial fluid and blood.

The receptor's source is a male donor with ankylosing spondylitis. The chain has TRBV20-1 and TRBJ2-1; D is unclear. Sample: blood, either unsorted or a sorted T cell fraction (not recorded which). CDR3 protein: CSVITPGRGDNEQFF. The CDR3 DNA sequence: TGCAGTGTTATAACTCCCGGGCGTGGGGACAATGAGCAGTTCTTC.